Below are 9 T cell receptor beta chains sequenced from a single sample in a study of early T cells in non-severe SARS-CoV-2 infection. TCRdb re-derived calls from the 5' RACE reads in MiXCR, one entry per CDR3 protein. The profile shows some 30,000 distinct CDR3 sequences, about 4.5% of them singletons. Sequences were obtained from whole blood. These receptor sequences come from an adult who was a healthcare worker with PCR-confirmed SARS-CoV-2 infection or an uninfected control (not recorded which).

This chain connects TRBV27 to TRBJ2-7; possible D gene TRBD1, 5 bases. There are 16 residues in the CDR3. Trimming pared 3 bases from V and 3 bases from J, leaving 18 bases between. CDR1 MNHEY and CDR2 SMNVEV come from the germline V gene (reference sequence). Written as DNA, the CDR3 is TGTGCCAGCAGTTTCCAACCAGCAGACAGAGACTACGAGCAGTACTTC. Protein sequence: CASSFQPADRDYEQYF.

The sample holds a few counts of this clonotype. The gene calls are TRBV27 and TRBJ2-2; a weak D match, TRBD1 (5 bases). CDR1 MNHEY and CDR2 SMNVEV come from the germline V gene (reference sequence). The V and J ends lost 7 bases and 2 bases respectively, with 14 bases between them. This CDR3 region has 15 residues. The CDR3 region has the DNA TGTGCCAGCACCCTACTTGGGGCCAACACCGGGGAGCTGTTTTTT. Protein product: CASTLLGANTGELFF.

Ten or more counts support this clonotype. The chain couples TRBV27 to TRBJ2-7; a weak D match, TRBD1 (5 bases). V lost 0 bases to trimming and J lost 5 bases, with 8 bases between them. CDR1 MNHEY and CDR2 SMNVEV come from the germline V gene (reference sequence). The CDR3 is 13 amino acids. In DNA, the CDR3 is TGTGCCAGCAGTTTATCCAGGGCGAACGAGCAGTACTTC. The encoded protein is CASSLSRANEQYF.

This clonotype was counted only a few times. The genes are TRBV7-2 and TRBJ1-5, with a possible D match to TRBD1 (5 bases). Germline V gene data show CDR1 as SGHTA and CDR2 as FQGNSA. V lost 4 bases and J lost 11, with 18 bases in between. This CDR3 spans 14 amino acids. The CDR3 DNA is TGTGCCAGCAGCTCCGGGGCCAAGGGTGGAGCCCAGCATTTT. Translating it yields CASSSGAKGGAQHF.

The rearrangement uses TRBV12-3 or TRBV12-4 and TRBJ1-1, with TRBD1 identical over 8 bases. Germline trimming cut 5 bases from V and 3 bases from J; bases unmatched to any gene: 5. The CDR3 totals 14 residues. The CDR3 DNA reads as TGTGCCAGCAGTGCTCAGGGGGCTGACACTGAAGCTTTCTTT. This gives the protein CASSAQGADTEAFF.

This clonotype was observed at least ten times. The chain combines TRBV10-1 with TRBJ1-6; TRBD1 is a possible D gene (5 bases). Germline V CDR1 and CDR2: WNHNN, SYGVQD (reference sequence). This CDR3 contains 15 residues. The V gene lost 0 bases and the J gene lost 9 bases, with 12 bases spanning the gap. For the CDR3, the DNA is TGCGCCAGCAGTGAGTCGGTGGGGACGGGTTCACCCCTCCACTTT. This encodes CASSESVGTGSPLHF.

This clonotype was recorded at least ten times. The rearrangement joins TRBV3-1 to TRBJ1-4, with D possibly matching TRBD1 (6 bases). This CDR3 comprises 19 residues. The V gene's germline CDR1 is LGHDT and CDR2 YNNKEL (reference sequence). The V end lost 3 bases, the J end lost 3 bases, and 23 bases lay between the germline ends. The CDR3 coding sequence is TGTGCCAGCAGCCATAGCTCCCACCGAACAGGGATGGCTAATGAAAAACTGTTTTTT. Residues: CASSHSSHRTGMANEKLFF.

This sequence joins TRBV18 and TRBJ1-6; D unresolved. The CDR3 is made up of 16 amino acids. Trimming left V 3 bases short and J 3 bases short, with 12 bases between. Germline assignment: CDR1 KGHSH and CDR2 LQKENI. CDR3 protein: CASSPERLGYNSPLHF. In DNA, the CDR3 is TGTGCCAGCTCACCCGAGCGACTCGGCTATAATTCACCCCTCCACTTT.

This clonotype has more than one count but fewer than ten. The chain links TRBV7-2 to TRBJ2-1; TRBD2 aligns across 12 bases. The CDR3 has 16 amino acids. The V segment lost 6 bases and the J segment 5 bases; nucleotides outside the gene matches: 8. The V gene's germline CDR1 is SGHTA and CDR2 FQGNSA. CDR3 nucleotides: TGTGCCAGCAGTCCCGAACTAGCGGGAGGTAACAATGAGCAGTTCTTC. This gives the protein CASSPELAGGNNEQFF.